A selection of T cell receptor beta chains follows, all from one sample in a study of CD8 T cells in ankylosing spondylitis. TCRdb analysed the 5' RACE reads with MiXCR anew, one entry per CDR3 protein. The sample yields around 430,000 distinct CDR3 sequences, roughly 18% seen once. The sequencing sample was made of blood, either unsorted or a sorted T cell fraction (not recorded which). All receptors come from a male donor with ankylosing spondylitis. Each CDR3 is given with its conserved first and last residue. A D gene is named only where the DNA matches it firmly. For some rows the clone size is stated as once, few or many, or as a class when expanded; others skip it.

v_call	j_call	clone_size	d_call	cdr3_aa	cdr3_nt
TRBV20-1	TRBJ2-1	-	-	CSAREMGEQFF	TGCAGTGCTAGAGAAATGGGAGAGCAGTTCTTC
TRBV20-1	TRBJ2-1	-	TRBD2	CSASGLAGGLRYNEQFF	TGCAGTGCTTCGGGACTAGCGGGGGGGCTGCGATACAATGAGCAGTTCTTC
TRBV9	TRBJ2-1	few	TRBD2	CASSVDGWGGEQFF	TGTGCCAGCAGCGTCGATGGTTGGGGGGGTGAGCAGTTCTTC
TRBV4-2	TRBJ2-7	-	TRBD2	CASSQDRTSGNYEQYF	TGTGCCAGCAGCCAGGATCGGACTAGCGGAAACTACGAGCAGTACTTC
TRBV6-1	TRBJ2-7	-	-	CASSPRQALEQYF	TGTGCCAGCAGTCCGCGACAGGCTCTCGAGCAGTACTTC
TRBV7-2	TRBJ2-1	-	-	CASSLMTASGQFF	TGTGCCAGCAGCTTAATGACGGCCAGTGGGCAGTTCTTC
TRBV11-2	TRBJ2-1	few	TRBD2	CASSYTSGSYNEQFF	TGTGCCAGCAGCTATACTAGCGGGAGTTACAATGAGCAGTTCTTC
TRBV28	TRBJ2-1	few	TRBD2	CASSFLGLARESIDEQFF	TGTGCCAGCAGTTTCTTAGGACTAGCCCGGGAGAGCATCGATGAGCAGTTCTTC
TRBV12-3/TRBV12-4	TRBJ1-2	few	-	CASTPIEAGATWGYTF	TGTGCCAGCACCCCGATCGAGGCAGGGGCGACTTGGGGCTACACCTTC
TRBV20-1	TRBJ1-1	few	-	CSARLAGRGDTEAFF	TGCAGTGCTAGACTGGCCGGCAGGGGCGACACTGAAGCTTTCTTT
TRBV20-1	TRBJ1-1	many	-	CSARDFRGNTEAFF	TGCAGTGCTAGAGATTTTAGGGGGAACACTGAAGCTTTCTTT
TRBV11-2	TRBJ2-6	few	TRBD1	CASSLKPVGTGTSGANVLTF	TGTGCCAGCAGCTTAAAACCCGTCGGGACAGGGACATCTGGGGCCAACGTCCTGACTTTC
TRBV11-2	TRBJ2-1	-	TRBD2	CASSLIAGGGNEQFF	TGTGCCAGCAGCTTAATAGCGGGGGGTGGAAATGAGCAGTTCTTC
TRBV2	TRBJ2-1	-	-	CASSTDETEQFF	TGTGCCAGCAGCACGGACGAGACCGAGCAGTTCTTC
TRBV4-1	TRBJ2-2	-	-	CASSQTDRSTGELFF	TGCGCCAGCAGCCAAACCGACAGGAGCACCGGGGAGCTGTTTTTT
TRBV12-3/TRBV12-4	TRBJ1-1	many	-	CASSLQGVTEAFF	TGCGCCAGCAGCCTACAGGGAGTCACTGAAGCTTTCTTT
TRBV5-1	TRBJ1-4	-	-	CASSEGGLGEKLFF	TGCGCCAGCAGCGAAGGGGGTCTAGGAGAAAAACTGTTTTTT
TRBV10-3	TRBJ1-1	few	-	CAISPRGGDTEAFF	TGTGCCATCAGTCCGAGGGGGGGGGACACTGAAGCTTTCTTT
TRBV24-1	TRBJ1-1	few	-	CATSDLHESVPGAHPMNTEAFF	TGTGCCACCAGTGATTTGCACGAGTCGGTCCCAGGGGCCCATCCCATGAACACTGAAGCTTTCTTT
TRBV5-6	TRBJ2-3	few	-	CASSLGGLLTDTQYF	TGTGCCAGCAGCTTAGGTGGGCTCCTCACAGATACGCAGTATTTT
TRBV12-3/TRBV12-4	TRBJ2-3	many	-	CASRFSQGRGTDTQYF	TGTGCCAGCAGATTCTCGCAGGGACGAGGGACAGATACGCAGTATTTT
TRBV15	TRBJ2-1	few	TRBD2	CATSAGLAGVNEQFF	TGTGCCACCAGCGCGGGACTAGCGGGAGTCAATGAGCAGTTCTTC
TRBV11-2	TRBJ2-7	once	TRBD1	CASRMRGLSYEQYF	TGTGCCAGCAGGATGAGGGGGCTTTCCTACGAGCAGTACTTC
TRBV29-1	TRBJ1-2	medium-sized	-	CSVWTNNYGYTF	TGCAGCGTTTGGACGAATAACTATGGCTACACCTTC
TRBV5-1	TRBJ1-3	-	TRBD1	CASSLRSQGAAGNTIYF	TGCGCCAGCAGCTTGCGATCACAGGGGGCGGCTGGAAACACCATATATTTT
TRBV20-1	TRBJ1-5	few	TRBD1	CSARQGKEPQHF	TGCAGTGCAAGACAGGGGAAGGAGCCCCAGCATTTT
TRBV28	TRBJ2-1	few	-	CASSSSTGGPYNEQFF	TGTGCCAGCAGTTCCTCAACGGGGGGCCCTTACAATGAGCAGTTCTTC
TRBV12-3/TRBV12-4	TRBJ2-7	few	-	CASSLNGLEQYF	TGTGCCAGCAGTTTAAACGGCCTAGAGCAGTACTTC
TRBV18	TRBJ2-1	-	TRBD2	CASSPSPLAGGSYNEQFF	TGTGCCAGCTCACCGTCCCCCCTAGCGGGAGGCTCCTACAATGAGCAGTTCTTC
TRBV15	TRBJ1-1	few	-	CATSRGNLNTEAFF	TGTGCCACCAGCAGAGGCAATCTGAACACTGAAGCTTTCTTT
TRBV6-1	TRBJ2-2	few	-	CASMLTGELFF	TGTGCCAGCATGCTCACCGGGGAGCTGTTTTTT
TRBV6-5	TRBJ2-2	few	-	CASSYSGQSNTGELFF	TGTGCCAGCAGTTACTCGGGGCAGTCGAACACCGGGGAGCTGTTTTTT
TRBV20-1	TRBJ1-1	few	TRBD1	CSARGTETFF	TGCAGTGCGAGAGGGACAGAAACTTTCTTT
TRBV2	TRBJ1-5	few	TRBD1	CASRRRTGGNQPQHF	TGTGCCAGCAGGAGACGGACAGGGGGGAATCAGCCCCAGCATTTT
TRBV15	TRBJ2-1	-	-	CATSHPAVPGRFF	TGTGCCACCAGCCACCCTGCGGTTCCGGGACGGTTCTTC
TRBV20-1	TRBJ2-1	-	-	CSAFGVLNEQFF	TGCAGTGCTTTCGGGGTCCTCAATGAGCAGTTCTTC
TRBV5-1	TRBJ1-2	few	-	CASKKRDTDNYGYTF	TGCGCCAGCAAGAAGAGGGACACTGATAACTATGGCTACACCTTC
TRBV3-1	TRBJ2-7	few	TRBD1	CASSQAGGNEQYF	TGTGCCAGCAGCCAGGCAGGGGGAAACGAGCAGTACTTC
TRBV7-6	TRBJ1-4	-	-	CASSPSWEAEKLFF	TGTGCCAGCAGCCCTTCCTGGGAGGCGGAAAAACTGTTTTTT
TRBV7-8	TRBJ2-7	-	-	CASSPGNNRPQEQYF	TGTGCCAGCAGCCCTGGGAATAATCGGCCTCAGGAGCAGTACTTC
TRBV4-3	TRBJ2-5	-	-	CASSQGQAVGTQYF	TGCGCCAGCAGCCAAGGACAGGCTGTGGGGACCCAGTACTTC
TRBV18	TRBJ2-6	few	TRBD1	CASSRRTDRVNPSGANVLTF	TGTGCCAGCTCACGCAGGACGGACAGGGTAAATCCCTCTGGGGCCAACGTCCTGACTTTC
TRBV30	TRBJ2-2	-	-	CAWSVVGNTGELFF	TGTGCCTGGAGTGTGGTAGGGAACACCGGGGAGCTGTTTTTT
TRBV7-2	TRBJ1-6	-	-	CASSFSPNSPLHF	TGTGCCAGCAGCTTTAGCCCTAATTCACCCCTCCACTTT
TRBV29-1	TRBJ2-3	many	TRBD1	CSVQGAGDTQYF	TGCAGCGTTCAGGGGGCGGGAGATACGCAGTATTTT
TRBV12-3/TRBV12-4	TRBJ2-7	many	-	CASSFSGTATYEQYF	TGTGCCAGCAGTTTTAGCGGGACAGCGACCTACGAGCAGTACTTC
TRBV15	TRBJ2-5	-	-	CATSRDQYPETQYF	TGTGCCACCAGCAGAGATCAGTATCCAGAGACCCAGTACTTC
TRBV20-1	TRBJ1-2	many	-	CSARVGPGEGYTF	TGCAGTGCTAGGGTGGGGCCAGGGGAAGGCTACACCTTC
TRBV5-1	TRBJ2-3	-	-	CASSEGGSLDTQYF	TGCGCCAGCAGTGAGGGTGGTAGTTTAGATACGCAGTATTTT
TRBV11-2	TRBJ1-3	-	-	CASSLVPGSRNTIYF	TGTGCCAGCAGCTTAGTCCCGGGCAGCCGAAACACCATATATTTT
TRBV7-2	TRBJ2-7	few	TRBD2	CASSLNGRDSEQYF	TGTGCCAGCAGCTTAAATGGGAGGGATTCCGAGCAGTACTTC
TRBV28	TRBJ1-3	-	-	CASSLGGAGGNTIYF	TGTGCCAGCAGTTTAGGGGGCGCGGGCGGAAACACCATATATTTT
TRBV2	TRBJ1-5	-	-	CASSGQGNNQPQHF	TGTGCCAGCAGTGGGCAGGGGAACAATCAGCCCCAGCATTTT